This entry concerns a single T cell receptor beta chain. CDR1 is LGHDT and CDR2 is YNNKEL in the germline V gene (reference sequence). The length of the CDR3 is 14 residues. The ends were cut back, 1 base at V and 7 bases at J, with 8 bases in the middle. Original data processing: Cell counts per sample came from amplifying reference gene primers. Sequencing was performed with immunoSEQ multiplex PCR; in TCRdb, only in-frame clones are kept and a portion is missing. V and J calls and clone size follow that table, whereas D and trimming were derived from the DNA. The sample carries approximately 200,000 clones, 84% recorded once. These data originate in a study of blood T cell repertoires in COVID-19.

The TCR originated in a woman aged 80 or over with COVID-19, enrolled during active disease. The source material was peripheral blood. The rearrangement uses TRBV3-1 (or the pseudogene TRBV3-2) and TRBJ1-6, with D possibly matching TRBD1 (6 bases). CDR3 sequence reads: CASSQVGANSPLHF. The DNA of the CDR3 is TGTGCCAGCAGCCAAGTGGGGGCAAATTCACCCCTCCACTTT.